One and the same sample provided the 32 T cell receptor beta chains below, sequenced in a study of blood T cell repertoires in COVID-19. Assay used: immunoSEQ multiplex PCR; TCRdb lists only in-frame clones, some missing. The table includes 300,000 to 400,000 clones, 70% to 90% detected once. Material: peripheral blood. The receptors were gathered from a woman between 45 and 60 years old who had recovered from COVID-19.

This clone showed up just once. V is TRBV11-1 and J is TRBJ2-7; D might be TRBD1 (5 bases). Germline values: CDR1 SGHAT, CDR2 FQDESV (reference sequence). The CDR3 loop spans 13 amino acids. V lost 5 bases to trimming and J lost 9 bases, with 17 bases between them. CDR3: CASSHRQSPVQYF. DNA for the CDR3: TGTGCCAGCAGCCATCGACAGAGCCCAGTGCAGTACTTC. The complete variable domain, with remaining parts taken from reference TRBV11-1 and TRBJ2-7, reads EAEVAQSPRYKITEKSQAVAFWCDPISGHATLYWYRQILGQGPELLVQFQDESVVDDSQLPKDRFSAERLKGVDSTLKIQPAELGDSAMYLCASSHRQSPVQYFGPGTRLTVT.

This clone showed up just once. This rearrangement joins TRBV7-8 to TRBJ1-2; weak D call: TRBD1 (5 bases). This CDR3 is 16 amino acids long. Germline V gene data show CDR1 as SGHVS and CDR2 as FQNEAQ. V shed 6 bases and J shed 5 bases, with 22 bases lying between them. The CDR3 loop reads CASSPGGSREAYGYTF. The CDR3 DNA sequence: TGTGCCAGCAGTCCTGGAGGGTCCAGGGAAGCTTATGGCTACACCTTC.

A single count supports this clone. This chain's CDR3 is CASSYSGRGGIGHRGGYTF. The DNA of the CDR3 is TGTGCCAGCAGTTACTCGGGTAGAGGTGGGATCGGACATCGTGGAGGCTACACCTTC. The J gene is TRBJ1-2, the V gene TRBV6-2 or TRBV6-3, with TRBD1 as a possible D gene (5 bases). V gave up 0 bases and J gave up 8 bases, with 28 bases separating them. Per germline, CDR1 MNHEY and CDR2 SVGEGT. The CDR3 is made up of 19 amino acids.

V and J are TRBV9 and TRBJ1-1, with TRBD1 as a possible D gene (6 bases). There are 13 residues in the CDR3. Germline V CDR1 and CDR2: SGDLS, YYNGEE. V lost 0 bases and J lost 3, with 6 bases in between. The CDR3 DNA is TGTGCCAGCAGCGTAGAGGGGGACACTGAAGCTTTCTTT. Translation: CASSVEGDTEAFF. The complete variable domain, with remaining parts taken from reference TRBV9 and TRBJ1-1, reads DSGVTQTPKHLITATGQRVTLRCSPRSGDLSVYWYQQSLDQGLQFLIQYYNGEERAKGNILERFSAQQFPDLHSELNLSSLELGDSALYFCASSVEGDTEAFFGQGTRLTVV.

The J gene is TRBJ2-5, the V gene TRBV7-7, with TRBD2 matching 14 bases. Germline V gene lookup returns CDR1 SSHAT and CDR2 FNYEAQ (reference sequence). The CDR3 has 16 amino acids. The V and J ends lost 5 bases and 1 base, in that order; junction bases with no gene match: 3. DNA for the CDR3: TGTGCCAGCAGCCGAGGACTAGCGGGGGGCCAAGAGACCCAGTACTTC. Its translation is CASSRGLAGGQETQYF.

The rearrangement uses TRBV19 and TRBJ1-5; 9 nucleotides match TRBD1. Germline V gene data show CDR1 as LNHDA and CDR2 as SQIVND (reference sequence). The CDR3 runs 17 residues. The V gene end was trimmed by 3 bases and the J gene end by 4 bases; junction bases not matched to a gene: 10. In nucleotides, the CDR3 is TGTGCCAGTAGTATGACAGGGGGTACTTCTCGGAATCAGCCCCAGCATTTT. Protein product: CASSMTGGTSRNQPQHF.

The chain couples TRBV6-2 or TRBV6-3 to TRBJ1-1; D not certain. Germline loops: CDR1 MNHEY, CDR2 SVGEGT. The CDR3 has 12 amino acids. V gave up 1 base and J gave up 7 bases, with 7 bases separating them. The CDR3 protein is CASSYLRNEAFF. The CDR3 DNA follows: TGTGCCAGCAGTTACTTGAGGAATGAAGCTTTCTTT.

The rearrangement uses TRBV6-5 and TRBJ1-4, with D uncertain. V lost 2 bases to trimming and J lost 2 bases, with 9 bases between them. Germline V gene data show CDR1 as MNHEY and CDR2 as SVGAGI. This CDR3 is 15 amino acids long. The CDR3 is CASSYGWSTNEKLFF. CDR3 nucleotide sequence: TGTGCCAGCAGTTACGGGTGGAGCACTAATGAAAAACTGTTTTTT.

V is TRBV27 and J is TRBJ1-1; 8 bases match TRBD1. V shed 5 bases, J shed 10 bases, and the junction held 12 bases outside the gene matches. Germline lookup yields CDR1 MNHEY and CDR2 SMNVEV (reference sequence). This CDR3 comprises 14 residues. The CDR3 loop reads CASSRLDRASGAFF. As DNA, the CDR3 is TGTGCCAGCAGTCGCCTGGACAGGGCCTCCGGAGCTTTCTTT.

CDR3 sequence: CASSLARSLSEQYF. CDR3 bases: TGTGCCAGCAGCTTAGCACGGTCCCTGAGCGAGCAGTACTTC. The V gene is TRBV7-3, the J gene TRBJ2-7; D gene unclear. The V end lost 2 bases, the J end lost 6 bases, and 14 bases lay between the germline ends. The germline V gene encodes CDR1 SGHTA and CDR2 FQGTGA. The CDR3 totals 14 residues.

The rearrangement uses TRBV7-9 and TRBJ1-5; the match to TRBD1 covers 8 bases. CDR1 SEHNR and CDR2 FQNEAQ come from the germline V gene (reference sequence). J was trimmed by 6 bases and V by 5 bases; bases with no gene match: 9. This CDR3 has 15 amino acids. This CDR3 is CASSALTGVGQPQHF. For the CDR3, the DNA is TGTGCCAGCAGCGCCCTGACAGGGGTTGGTCAGCCCCAGCATTTT.

The rearrangement joins TRBV29-1 to TRBJ2-1, with 11 bases identical to TRBD2. Germline-derived CDR1 and CDR2 are SQVTM and ANQGSEA. This CDR3 has 14 residues. Trimming removed 7 bases from V and 2 bases from J; junction bases left unmatched: 4. This CDR3 reads CSAIAGGTYNEQFF. The CDR3 region has the DNA TGCAGCGCCATAGCGGGAGGGACCTACAATGAGCAGTTCTTC.

The chain employs TRBV10-3 and TRBJ1-5, with 7 bases aligning to TRBD1. In germline, CDR1 is ENHRY, CDR2 SYGVKD. The CDR3 is 14 amino acids. V lost 8 bases, J lost 3 bases, and 7 bases stayed unmatched. The CDR3 DNA is TGTGCCATCCGTGCCGGGACAGACAATCAGCCCCAGCATTTT. Translating it yields CAIRAGTDNQPQHF.

The CDR3 DNA sequence: TGTGCCAGCAGTCTTGGACAGGGCCTGAGCACCGGGGAGCTGTTTTTT. Protein product: CASSLGQGLSTGELFF. The V gene is TRBV28, the J gene TRBJ2-2; 8 bases fit TRBD1. This CDR3 has 16 residues. Germline CDR1 MDHEN, CDR2 SYDVKM. Germline trimming cut 5 bases from V and 4 bases from J; bases unmatched to any gene: 9.

Here the CDR3 DNA reads TGTGCCAGCAGTTACCCCGGGACATTCAACTATGGCTACACCTTC. It specifies CASSYPGTFNYGYTF. The chain recombines TRBV6-5 with TRBJ1-2; D might be TRBD1 (6 bases). The V gene lost 2 bases and the J gene lost 2 bases, with 12 bases spanning the gap. The V gene's germline CDR1 is MNHEY and CDR2 SVGAGI. The CDR3 is 15 residues long.

This chain joins TRBV9 and TRBJ1-2; 11 bases are a match to TRBD1. CDR3 size: 14 residues. V was pared by 4 bases and J by 8 bases, with 7 bases of the junction left unmatched. Germline-derived CDR1 and CDR2 are SGDLS and YYNGEE. The CDR3 loop reads CASSPGQGAYGYTF. CDR3 coding DNA: TGTGCCAGCAGCCCAGGACAGGGGGCATACGGCTACACCTTC.

The J gene is TRBJ2-6, the V gene TRBV4-1; perhaps TRBD1 as D (6 bases). The CDR3 contains 14 residues. Germline CDR1 is MGHRA and CDR2 is YSYEKL. With 3 bases removed from V and 17 bases from J, the gap between germline ends came to 20 bases. The chain's CDR3 is CASSQPRDNPAVTF. CDR3 bases: TGCGCCAGCAGCCAGCCGAGGGACAACCCGGCCGTGACTTTC.

The CDR3 region has the DNA TGTGCCAGCAGTTTCGTCAGGGGCTCCTACAATGAGCAGTTCTTC. It encodes CASSFVRGSYNEQFF. This chain joins TRBV27 and TRBJ2-1; the D gene is possibly TRBD1 (6 bases). The CDR3 consists of 15 residues. Germline V gene lookup returns CDR1 MNHEY and CDR2 SMNVEV (reference sequence). Trimming removed 3 bases at V and 0 bases at J, with 9 bases between.

V is TRBV28 and J is TRBJ1-3; 9 bases agree with TRBD1. Germline CDR1 MDHEN, CDR2 SYDVKM. This CDR3 region has 20 residues. Trimming at V came to 1 base and at J to 1 base, leaving 14 bases not matched to a gene. Here the CDR3 DNA reads TGTGCCAGCAGTTTATACCCCCCTACCTACAGGGGGCTGTCTGGAAACACCATATATTTT. It translates to CASSLYPPTYRGLSGNTIYF. Looking up the rest from reference TRBV28 and TRBJ1-3 gives the full variable domain: DVKVTQSSRYLVKRTGEKVFLECVQDMDHENMFWYRQDPGLGLRLIYFSYDVKMKEKGDIPEGYSVSREKKERFSLILESASTNQTSMYLCASSLYPPTYRGLSGNTIYFGEGSWLTVV.

The table lists this clone with a count of one. This rearrangement joins TRBV30 to TRBJ2-5; D is perhaps TRBD2 (5 bases). The CDR3 runs 14 residues. Trimming stripped 8 bases from V and 3 bases from J, with 19 bases between. Germline CDR1 GTSNPN, CDR2 SVGIG (reference sequence). In DNA form, the CDR3 reads TGTGCCCGGTTGACTACCCAGACGAAAGAGACCCAGTACTTC. This translates into CARLTTQTKETQYF.

The rearrangement uses TRBV3-1 (or the pseudogene TRBV3-2) and TRBJ2-3; 11 bases are a match to TRBD2. The CDR3 is made up of 15 amino acids. The V and J ends lost 6 bases and 3 bases, in that order; junction bases with no gene match: 5. From germline, CDR1 is LGHDT and CDR2 YNNKEL (reference sequence). CDR3 sequence reads: CASSPTSGATDTQYF. In DNA form, the CDR3 reads TGTGCCAGCAGTCCGACTAGCGGGGCAACAGATACGCAGTATTTT.

The chain links TRBV5-1 to TRBJ2-3, with TRBD2 matching 7 bases. The V gene end was trimmed by 1 base and the J gene end by 1 base; junction bases not matched to a gene: 3. The CDR3 runs 15 residues. Germline CDR1 is SGHRS and CDR2 is YFSETQ. The CDR3 bases are TGCGCCAGCAGCTTGCAGGGAGGGGGCACAGATACGCAGTATTTT. Protein sequence: CASSLQGGGTDTQYF. The complete variable domain, with remaining parts taken from reference TRBV5-1 and TRBJ2-3, reads KAGVTQTPRYLIKTRGQQVTLSCSPISGHRSVSWYQQTPGQGLQFLFEYFSETQRNKGNFPGRFSGRQFSNSRSEMNVSTLELGDSALYLCASSLQGGGTDTQYFGPGTRLTVL.

The J gene is TRBJ2-2, the V gene TRBV24-1; possibly TRBD1 for D (7 bases). Germline lookup yields CDR1 KGHDR and CDR2 SFDVKD. The V end was cut by 2 bases, the J end by 0 bases, with 12 bases between. This CDR3 has 17 amino acids. The CDR3 DNA follows: TGTGCCACCAGTGATTGGACAGGAGGGTCGAACACCGGGGAGCTGTTTTTT. This gives the protein CATSDWTGGSNTGELFF.

The V and J genes are TRBV18 and TRBJ2-2, with TRBD2 matching 8 bases. After removal of 2 bases from V and 4 bases from J, the junction contained 3 bases not matched to a gene. The CDR3 spans 15 residues. Germline CDR1 and CDR2: KGHSH and LQKENI. The CDR3 spells CASSPVSGITGELFF. The CDR3 DNA sequence: TGTGCCAGCTCACCAGTTAGCGGGATCACCGGGGAGCTGTTTTTT.

The rearrangement joins TRBV7-8 to TRBJ2-1; 13 nucleotides match TRBD2. The CDR3 is 18 amino acids. The trim removed 7 bases at V and 4 bases at J, leaving 13 bases unmatched. Germline lookup yields CDR1 SGHVS and CDR2 FQNEAQ. The CDR3 region has the DNA TGTGCCAGCACCGAGGGACTAGCGGGGAGGATTATGTACAATGAGCAGTTCTTC. Translated: CASTEGLAGRIMYNEQFF.

The CDR3 reads CASSSAGTSLYEQYF. The CDR3 DNA follows: TGTGCCAGCAGCAGCGCCGGGACTAGCTTATACGAGCAGTACTTC. V usage is TRBV5-5 and J usage is TRBJ2-7, with 9 positions matching TRBD2. The germline V gene encodes CDR1 SGHKS and CDR2 YYEKEE (reference sequence). The CDR3 length is 15 residues. The V gene end was trimmed by 4 bases and the J gene end by 4 bases; junction bases not matched to a gene: 9.

The chain carries TRBV28 and TRBJ1-2; no reliable D call. Trimming cost V 4 bases and J 4 bases, with 7 bases left between them. The germline V gene has CDR1 MDHEN and CDR2 SYDVKM. This CDR3 is 12 amino acids long. The CDR3 region is CASSYRGYGYTF. DNA of the CDR3: TGTGCCAGCAGTTATCGGGGCTATGGCTACACCTTC.

This clone has a handful of counts. The J gene is TRBJ2-3, the V gene TRBV11-2, with 15 positions matching TRBD2. The length of the CDR3 is 17 residues. Germline lookup yields CDR1 SGHAT and CDR2 FQNNGV. J was trimmed by 10 bases and V by 6 bases; bases with no gene match: 14. DNA of the CDR3: TGTGCCAGCAGTTCTAGCCTCCCGGGACTAGCGGGGGGTGCGCAGTATTTT. Protein sequence: CASSSSLPGLAGGAQYF.

The chain carries TRBV5-1 and TRBJ1-3; D is perhaps TRBD1 (6 bases). The CDR3 runs 14 residues. Germline CDR1 and CDR2: SGHRS and YFSETQ. Trimming stripped 1 base from V and 4 bases from J, with 9 bases between. CDR3: CASSLTGTGNTIYF. The CDR3 nucleotides are TGCGCCAGCAGCTTGACAGGGACGGGAAACACCATATATTTT. Filled out from reference TRBV5-1 and TRBJ1-3, the complete variable domain reads KAGVTQTPRYLIKTRGQQVTLSCSPISGHRSVSWYQQTPGQGLQFLFEYFSETQRNKGNFPGRFSGRQFSNSRSEMNVSTLELGDSALYLCASSLTGTGNTIYFGEGSWLTVV.

This chain joins TRBV14 and TRBJ2-7; D may be TRBD2 (5 bases). Between the trimmed V and J ends, which lost 1 base and 2 bases, there was a span of 9 bases. The CDR3 extends over 14 amino acids. Germline CDR1 is SGHDN and CDR2 is FVKESK. In DNA, the CDR3 is TGTGCCAGCAGCCAAGCGGGGTTCCCCTACGAGCAGTACTTC. Protein product: CASSQAGFPYEQYF. Filled out from reference TRBV14 and TRBJ2-7, the complete variable domain reads EAGVTQFPSHSVIEKGQTVTLRCDPISGHDNLYWYRRVMGKEIKFLLHFVKESKQDESGMPNNRFLAERTGGTYSTLKVQPAELEDSGVYFCASSQAGFPYEQYFGPGTRLTVT.

The chain couples TRBV27 to TRBJ2-3; D may be TRBD2 (5 bases). CDR3 length: 13 residues. Germline V CDR1 and CDR2: MNHEY, SMNVEV (reference sequence). Trimming took 6 bases from V and 1 from J, leaving 8 bases between them. The CDR3 region is CASRKAGTDTQYF. In nucleotides, the CDR3 is TGTGCCAGCAGAAAAGCGGGCACAGATACGCAGTATTTT.

The chain has TRBV5-1 and TRBJ2-5, with D possibly TRBD1 on 5 matching bases. The CDR3 is made up of 15 amino acids. V gave up 5 bases and J gave up 2 bases, with 16 bases separating them. Germline CDR1 SGHRS, CDR2 YFSETQ. The DNA of the CDR3 is TGCGCCAGCAGAGAATTTGGGCAGGGACAAGAGACCCAGTACTTC. It codes for CASREFGQGQETQYF.